These 5 T cell receptor beta chains were all obtained from the same sample, sequenced in a study of neoadjuvant anti-PD-1 for oral cavity cancer. Time point described: after neoadjuvant nivolumab, at surgical resection. Method: immunoSEQ multiplex PCR; TCRdb's copy keeps in-frame clones and lacks some. The table shows 55,000 to 80,000 clones, with 85% to 90% occurring only once. The sequences come from PBMCs, collected after nivolumab (anti-PD-1) treatment. The receptors were gathered from a person aged 35-79 years with oral cavity squamous cell carcinoma.

The rearrangement links TRBV6-6 to TRBJ1-3, with D tentatively TRBD1 (5 bases). V was shortened by 2 bases and J by 0 bases, with 11 bases between the two germline ends. From germline, CDR1 is MNHNY and CDR2 SVGAGI (reference sequence). The CDR3 spans 16 residues. The CDR3 sequence: CASSYGTGLSGNTIYF. CDR3 nucleotide sequence: TGTGCCAGCAGTTACGGCACAGGCCTCTCTGGAAACACCATATATTTT.

In its sample, this clone was seen a few times. The chain carries TRBV19 and TRBJ2-2; TRBD2 agrees at 8 bases. The CDR3 has 16 residues. Germline V gene lookup returns CDR1 LNHDA and CDR2 SQIVND (reference sequence). V shed 5 bases and J 3 bases; nucleotides not matched to a gene: 8. The CDR3 here is CASSERGRRDTGELFF. The CDR3 DNA follows: TGTGCCAGTAGTGAGCGGGGGCGGAGAGACACCGGGGAGCTGTTTTTT.

The chain joins TRBV4-2 to TRBJ1-1, with D maybe TRBD1 (5 bases). Looked up from germline, CDR1 is LGHNA and CDR2 is YNFKEQ. Trimming took off 0 bases at V and 3 bases at J, with 5 bases between the two ends. CDR3 length: 13 residues. The CDR3 DNA is TGTGCCAGCAGCCAAGAAGGGGACACTGAAGCTTTCTTT. Translation: CASSQEGDTEAFF.

This clone occurred once. The chain is built from TRBV5-1 and TRBJ2-2, with D tentatively TRBD2 (6 bases). Deletions cut 7 bases from V and 1 base from J, with 20 bases between. The CDR3 totals 17 residues. Germline V gives CDR1 SGHRS, CDR2 YFSETQ. The CDR3 DNA is TGCGCCAGCCGTGGGAGGAACGGGGCCGGGAACACCGGGGAGCTGTTTTTT. This sequence encodes CASRGRNGAGNTGELFF.

This clone came up a few times. The rearrangement links TRBV2 to TRBJ1-5; D call uncertain. Germline CDR1 is SNHLY and CDR2 is FYNNEI. The V and J ends lost 6 bases and 0 bases respectively, with 9 bases between them. The CDR3 is 14 amino acids. The chain's CDR3 is CASSSEDSNQPQHF. CDR3 sequence (DNA): TGTGCCAGCAGCTCGGAGGATAGCAATCAGCCCCAGCATTTT.